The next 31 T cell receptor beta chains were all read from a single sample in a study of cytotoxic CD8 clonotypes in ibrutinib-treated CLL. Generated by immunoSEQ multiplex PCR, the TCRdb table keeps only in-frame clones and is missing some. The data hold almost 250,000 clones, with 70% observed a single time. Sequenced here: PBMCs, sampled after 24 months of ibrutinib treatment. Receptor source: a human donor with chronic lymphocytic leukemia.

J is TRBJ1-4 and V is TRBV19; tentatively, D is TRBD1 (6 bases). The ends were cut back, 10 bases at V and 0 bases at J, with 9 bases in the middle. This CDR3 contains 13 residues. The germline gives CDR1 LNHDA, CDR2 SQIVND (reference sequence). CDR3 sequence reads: CATRTATNEKLFF. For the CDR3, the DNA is TGTGCCACCAGGACAGCAACTAATGAAAAACTGTTTTTT.

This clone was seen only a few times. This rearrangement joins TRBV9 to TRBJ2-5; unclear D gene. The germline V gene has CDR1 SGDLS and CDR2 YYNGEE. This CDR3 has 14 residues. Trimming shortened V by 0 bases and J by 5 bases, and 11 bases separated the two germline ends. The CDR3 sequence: CASSVAYEWETQYF. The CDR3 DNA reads TGTGCCAGCAGCGTAGCTTACGAGTGGGAGACCCAGTACTTC. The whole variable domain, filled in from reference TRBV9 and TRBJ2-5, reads DSGVTQTPKHLITATGQRVTLRCSPRSGDLSVYWYQQSLDQGLQFLIQYYNGEERAKGNILERFSAQQFPDLHSELNLSSLELGDSALYFCASSVAYEWETQYFGPGTRLLVL.

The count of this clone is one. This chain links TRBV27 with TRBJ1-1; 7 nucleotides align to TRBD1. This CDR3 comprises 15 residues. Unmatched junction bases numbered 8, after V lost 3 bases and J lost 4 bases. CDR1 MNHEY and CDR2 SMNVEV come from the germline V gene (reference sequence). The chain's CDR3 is CASSFGQEGSTEAFF. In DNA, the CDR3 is TGTGCCAGCAGTTTCGGACAGGAGGGGAGCACTGAAGCTTTCTTT.

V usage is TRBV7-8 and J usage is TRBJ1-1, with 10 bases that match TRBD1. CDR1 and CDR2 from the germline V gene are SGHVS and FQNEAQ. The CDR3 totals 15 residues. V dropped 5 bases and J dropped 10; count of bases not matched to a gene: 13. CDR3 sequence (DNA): TGTGCCAGCAGCGGTCCCCGGGACAGGGGATTAGGAGCTTTCTTT. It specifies CASSGPRDRGLGAFF.

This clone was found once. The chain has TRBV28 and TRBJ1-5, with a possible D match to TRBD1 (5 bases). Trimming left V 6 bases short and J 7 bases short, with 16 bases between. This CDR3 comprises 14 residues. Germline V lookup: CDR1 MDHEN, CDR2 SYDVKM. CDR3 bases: TGTGCCAGCAGCTCCGGGACTCTACGACAGCCCCAGCATTTT. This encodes CASSSGTLRQPQHF.

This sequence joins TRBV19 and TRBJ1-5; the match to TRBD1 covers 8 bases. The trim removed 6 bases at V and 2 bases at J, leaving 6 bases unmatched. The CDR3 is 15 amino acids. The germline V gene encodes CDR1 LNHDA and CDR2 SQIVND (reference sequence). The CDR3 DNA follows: TGTGCCAGTAGGACCGGGACAGGCGGCAATCAGCCCCAGCATTTT. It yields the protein CASRTGTGGNQPQHF.

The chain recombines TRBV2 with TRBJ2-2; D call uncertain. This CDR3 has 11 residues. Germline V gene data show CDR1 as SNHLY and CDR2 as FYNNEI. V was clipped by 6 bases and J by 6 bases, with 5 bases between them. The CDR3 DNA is TGTGCCAGCAGGGGTTCCGGGGAGCTGTTTTTT. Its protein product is CASRGSGELFF.

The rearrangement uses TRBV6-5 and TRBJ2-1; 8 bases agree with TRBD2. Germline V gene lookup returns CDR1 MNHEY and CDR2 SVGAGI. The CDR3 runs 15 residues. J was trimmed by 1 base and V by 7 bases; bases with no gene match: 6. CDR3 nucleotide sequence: TGTGCCAGCATCGAGGCGGGAGGTTCCTACAATGAGCAGTTCTTC. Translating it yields CASIEAGGSYNEQFF.

The CDR3 loop reads CASSQEPGDKGRHEQYF. In DNA form, the CDR3 reads TGCGCCAGCAGCCAAGAACCCGGGGACAAGGGAAGGCACGAGCAGTACTTC. The chain uses TRBV4-3 and TRBJ2-7, with TRBD1 as a possible D gene (6 bases). The CDR3 loop spans 17 amino acids. The V gene's germline CDR1 is LGHNA and CDR2 YSLEER. V dropped 0 bases and J dropped 5 bases, with 20 bases sitting between them.

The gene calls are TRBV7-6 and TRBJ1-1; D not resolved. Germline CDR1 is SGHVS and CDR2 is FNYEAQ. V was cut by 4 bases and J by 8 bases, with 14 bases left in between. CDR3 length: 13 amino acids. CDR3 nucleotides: TGTGCCAGCAGCTCCGAGATTAAAAGCGAAGCTTTCTTT. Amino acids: CASSSEIKSEAFF.

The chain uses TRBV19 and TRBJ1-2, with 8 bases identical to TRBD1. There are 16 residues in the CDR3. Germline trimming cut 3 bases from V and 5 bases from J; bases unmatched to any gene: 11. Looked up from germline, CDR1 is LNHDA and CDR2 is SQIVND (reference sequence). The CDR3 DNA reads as TGTGCCAGTAGTATGGGACAGGCATCGGGCTTGTATGGCTACACCTTC. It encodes CASSMGQASGLYGYTF.

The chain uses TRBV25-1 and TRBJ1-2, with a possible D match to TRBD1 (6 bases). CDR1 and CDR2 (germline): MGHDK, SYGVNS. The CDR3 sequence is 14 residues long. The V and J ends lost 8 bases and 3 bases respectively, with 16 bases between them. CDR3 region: CASAMWGQDYGYTF. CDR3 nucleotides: TGTGCCAGCGCGATGTGGGGGCAGGACTATGGCTACACCTTC.

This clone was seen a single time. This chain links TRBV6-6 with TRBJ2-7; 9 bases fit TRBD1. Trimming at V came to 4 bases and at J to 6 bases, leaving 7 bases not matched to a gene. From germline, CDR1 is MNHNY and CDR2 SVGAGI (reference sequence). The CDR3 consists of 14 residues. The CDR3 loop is CASSSSGTGIEQYF. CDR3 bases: TGTGCCAGCAGTTCTTCCGGGACAGGGATCGAGCAGTACTTC.

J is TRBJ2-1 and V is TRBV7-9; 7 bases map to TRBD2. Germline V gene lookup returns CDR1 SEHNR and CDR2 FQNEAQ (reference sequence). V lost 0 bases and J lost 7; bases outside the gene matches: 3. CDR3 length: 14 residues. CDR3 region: CASSLAGGPNEQFF. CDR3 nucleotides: TGTGCCAGCAGCTTAGCGGGAGGGCCAAATGAGCAGTTCTTC.

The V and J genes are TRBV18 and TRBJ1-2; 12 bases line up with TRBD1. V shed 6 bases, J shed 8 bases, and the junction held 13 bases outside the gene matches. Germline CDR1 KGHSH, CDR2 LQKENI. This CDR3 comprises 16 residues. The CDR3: CASSRLGQGASSGYTF. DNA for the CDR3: TGTGCCAGCTCGCGCTTGGGACAGGGGGCTTCTTCAGGCTACACCTTC.

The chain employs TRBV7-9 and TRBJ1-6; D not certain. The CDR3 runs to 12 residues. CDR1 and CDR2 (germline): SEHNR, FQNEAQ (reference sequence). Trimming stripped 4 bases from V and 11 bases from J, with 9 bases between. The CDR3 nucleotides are TGTGCCAGCAGCTCGAAATTGGCACCCCTCCACTTT. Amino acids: CASSSKLAPLHF.

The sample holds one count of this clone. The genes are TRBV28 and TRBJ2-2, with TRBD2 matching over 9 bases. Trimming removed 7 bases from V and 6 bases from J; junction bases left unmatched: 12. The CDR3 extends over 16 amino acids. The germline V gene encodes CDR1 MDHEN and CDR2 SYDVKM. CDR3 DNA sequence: TGTGCCAGCACCCTAGCGGGACTGCCCCGGGCCGGGGAGCTGTTTTTT. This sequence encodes CASTLAGLPRAGELFF.

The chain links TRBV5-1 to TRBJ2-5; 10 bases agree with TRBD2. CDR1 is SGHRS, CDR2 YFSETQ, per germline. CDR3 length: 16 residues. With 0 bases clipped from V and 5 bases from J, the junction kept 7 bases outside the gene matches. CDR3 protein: CASSLGSSGSGETQYF. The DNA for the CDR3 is TGCGCCAGCAGCTTGGGATCTAGCGGGAGTGGGGAGACCCAGTACTTC.

The CDR3 region is CASSRAADGKIVANYGYTF. The CDR3 bases are TGTGCCAGCAGCCGCGCCGCTGACGGAAAAATAGTCGCTAACTATGGCTACACCTTC. The genes are TRBV7-9 and TRBJ1-2, with D hard to call. V was cut by 5 bases and J by 0 bases, with 25 bases left in between. Germline V gene lookup returns CDR1 SEHNR and CDR2 FQNEAQ (reference sequence). The CDR3 has 19 residues. Together with reference TRBV7-9 and TRBJ1-2, the CDR3 gives the full variable domain: DTGVSQNPRHKITKRGQNVTFRCDPISEHNRLYWYRQTLGQGPEFLTYFQNEAQLEKSRLLSDRFSAERPKGSFSTLEIQRTEQGDSAMYLCASSRAADGKIVANYGYTFGSGTRLTVV.

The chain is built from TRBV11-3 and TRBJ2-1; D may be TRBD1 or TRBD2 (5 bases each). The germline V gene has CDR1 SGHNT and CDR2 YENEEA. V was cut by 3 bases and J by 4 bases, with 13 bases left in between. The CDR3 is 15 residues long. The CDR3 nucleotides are TGTGCCAGCAGCTTGGCAGGGACGGTATACAATGAGCAGTTCTTC. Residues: CASSLAGTVYNEQFF.

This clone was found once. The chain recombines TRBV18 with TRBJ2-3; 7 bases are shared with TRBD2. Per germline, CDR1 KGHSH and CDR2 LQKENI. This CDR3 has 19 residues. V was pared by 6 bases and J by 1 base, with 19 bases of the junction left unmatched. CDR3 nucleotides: TGTGCCAGCTCCCGTCGAGGGCGGGAGTCCTCCTCGGGCACAGATACGCAGTATTTT. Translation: CASSRRGRESSSGTDTQYF.

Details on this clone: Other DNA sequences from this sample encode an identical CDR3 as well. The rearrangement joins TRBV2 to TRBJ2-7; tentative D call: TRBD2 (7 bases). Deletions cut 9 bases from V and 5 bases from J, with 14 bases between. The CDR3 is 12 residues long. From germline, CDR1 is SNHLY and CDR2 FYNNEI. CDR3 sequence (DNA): TGTGCCAGAGGGGGGGGATTCGACGAGCAGTACTTC. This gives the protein CARGGGFDEQYF.

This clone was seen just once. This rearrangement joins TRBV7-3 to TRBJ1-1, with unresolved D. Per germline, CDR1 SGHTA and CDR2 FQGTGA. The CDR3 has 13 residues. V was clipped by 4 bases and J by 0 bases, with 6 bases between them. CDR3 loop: CASSSRMNTEAFF. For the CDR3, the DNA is TGTGCCAGCAGCTCACGTATGAACACTGAAGCTTTCTTT.

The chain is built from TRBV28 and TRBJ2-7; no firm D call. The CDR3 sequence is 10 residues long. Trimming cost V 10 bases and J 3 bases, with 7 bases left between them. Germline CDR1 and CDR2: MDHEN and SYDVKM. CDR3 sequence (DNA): TGTGCCACCGCCCTCTACGAGCAGTACTTC. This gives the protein CATALYEQYF.

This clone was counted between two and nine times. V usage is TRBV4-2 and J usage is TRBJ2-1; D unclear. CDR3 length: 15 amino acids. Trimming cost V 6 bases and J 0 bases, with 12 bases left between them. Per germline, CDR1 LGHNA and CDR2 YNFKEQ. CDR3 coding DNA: TGTGCCAGCAGTCCTACTGAGAGCTCCTACAATGAGCAGTTCTTC. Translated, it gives CASSPTESSYNEQFF.

The DNA of the CDR3 is TGTGCCGGTGGCACAGGGTGGTCCAGTGGCTACACCTTC. It codes for CAGGTGWSSGYTF. The rearrangement links TRBV28 to TRBJ1-2, with TRBD1 as a possible D gene (6 bases). The CDR3 consists of 13 residues. Between the trimmed V and J ends, which lost 11 bases and 7 bases, there was a span of 20 bases. From germline, CDR1 is MDHEN and CDR2 SYDVKM.

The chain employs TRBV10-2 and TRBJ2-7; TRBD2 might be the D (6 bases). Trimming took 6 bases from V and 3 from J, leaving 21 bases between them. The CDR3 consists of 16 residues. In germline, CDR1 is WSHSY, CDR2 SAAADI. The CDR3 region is CASSPPGGISRYEQYF. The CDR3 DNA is TGCGCCAGCAGCCCCCCCGGCGGGATTAGTCGCTACGAGCAGTACTTC.

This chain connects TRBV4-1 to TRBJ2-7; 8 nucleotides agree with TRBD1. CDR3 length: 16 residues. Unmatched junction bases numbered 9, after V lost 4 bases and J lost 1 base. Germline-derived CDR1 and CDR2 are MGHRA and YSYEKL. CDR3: CASSLSTGEASYEQYF. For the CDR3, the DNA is TGCGCCAGCAGCCTCTCGACAGGGGAGGCTTCCTACGAGCAGTACTTC.

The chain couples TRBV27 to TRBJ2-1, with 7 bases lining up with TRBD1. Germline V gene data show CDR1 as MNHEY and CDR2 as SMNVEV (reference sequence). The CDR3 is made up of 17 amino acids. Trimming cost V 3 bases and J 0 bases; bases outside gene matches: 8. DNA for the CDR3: TGTGCCAGCAGTTTTGGACAGGCCCTTAGCTCCTACAATGAGCAGTTCTTC. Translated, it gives CASSFGQALSSYNEQFF.

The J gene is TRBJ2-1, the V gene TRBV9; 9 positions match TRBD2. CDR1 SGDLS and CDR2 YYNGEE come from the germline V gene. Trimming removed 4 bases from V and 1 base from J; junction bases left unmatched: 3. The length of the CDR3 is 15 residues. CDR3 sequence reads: CASSLSGSSYNEQFF. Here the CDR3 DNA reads TGTGCCAGCAGCCTTAGCGGGAGTTCCTACAATGAGCAGTTCTTC.

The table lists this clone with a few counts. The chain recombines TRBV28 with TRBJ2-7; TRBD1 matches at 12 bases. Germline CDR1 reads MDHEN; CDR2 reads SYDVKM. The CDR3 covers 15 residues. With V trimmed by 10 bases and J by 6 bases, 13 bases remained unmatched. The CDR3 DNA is TGTGCCACCGGGACAGGGGGCGGCGGCTCTCGCGAGCAGTACTTC. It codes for CATGTGGGGSREQYF.